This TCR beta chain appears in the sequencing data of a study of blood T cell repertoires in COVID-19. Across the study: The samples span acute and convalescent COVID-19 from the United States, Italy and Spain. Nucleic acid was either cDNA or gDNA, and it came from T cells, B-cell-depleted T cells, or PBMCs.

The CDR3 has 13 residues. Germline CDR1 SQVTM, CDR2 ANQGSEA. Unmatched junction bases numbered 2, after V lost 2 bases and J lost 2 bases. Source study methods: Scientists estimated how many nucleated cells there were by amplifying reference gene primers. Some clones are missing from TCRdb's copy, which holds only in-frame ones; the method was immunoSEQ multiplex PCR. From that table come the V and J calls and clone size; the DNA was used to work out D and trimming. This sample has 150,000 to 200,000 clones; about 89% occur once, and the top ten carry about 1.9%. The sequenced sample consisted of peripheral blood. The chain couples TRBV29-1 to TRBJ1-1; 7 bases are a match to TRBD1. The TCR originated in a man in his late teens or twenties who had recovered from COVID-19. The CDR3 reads CSVERQGNTEAFF. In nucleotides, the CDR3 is TGCAGCGTTGAAAGACAGGGAAACACTGAAGCTTTCTTT. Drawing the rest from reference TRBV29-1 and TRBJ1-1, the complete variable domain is SAVISQKPSRDICQRGTSLTIQCQVDSQVTMMFWYRQQPGQSLTLIATANQGSEATYESGFVIDKFPISRPNLTFSTLTVSNMSPEDSSIYLCSVERQGNTEAFFGQGTRLTVV.